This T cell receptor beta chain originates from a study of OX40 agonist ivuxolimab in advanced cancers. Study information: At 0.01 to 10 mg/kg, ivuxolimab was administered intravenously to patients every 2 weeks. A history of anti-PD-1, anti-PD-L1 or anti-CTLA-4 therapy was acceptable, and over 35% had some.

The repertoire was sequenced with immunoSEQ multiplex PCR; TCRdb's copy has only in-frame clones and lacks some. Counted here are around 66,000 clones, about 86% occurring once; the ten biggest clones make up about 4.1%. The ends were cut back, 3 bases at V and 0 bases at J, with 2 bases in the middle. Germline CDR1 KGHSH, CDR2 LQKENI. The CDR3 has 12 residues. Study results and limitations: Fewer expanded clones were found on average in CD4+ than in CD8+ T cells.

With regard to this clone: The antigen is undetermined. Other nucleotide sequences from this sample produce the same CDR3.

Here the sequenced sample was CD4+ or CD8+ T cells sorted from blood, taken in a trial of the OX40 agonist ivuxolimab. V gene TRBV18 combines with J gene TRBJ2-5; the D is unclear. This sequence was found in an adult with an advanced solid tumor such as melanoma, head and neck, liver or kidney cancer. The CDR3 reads CASSPYQETQYF. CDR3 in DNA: TGTGCCAGCTCACCTTACCAAGAGACCCAGTACTTC.